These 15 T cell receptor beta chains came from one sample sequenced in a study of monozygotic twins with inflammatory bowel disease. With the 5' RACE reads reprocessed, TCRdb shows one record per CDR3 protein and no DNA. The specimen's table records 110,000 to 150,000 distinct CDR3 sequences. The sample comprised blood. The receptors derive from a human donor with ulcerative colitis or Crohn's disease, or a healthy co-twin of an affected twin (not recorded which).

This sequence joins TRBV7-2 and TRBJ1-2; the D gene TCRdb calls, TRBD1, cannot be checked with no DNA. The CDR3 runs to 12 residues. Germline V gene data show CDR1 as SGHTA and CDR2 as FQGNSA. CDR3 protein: CASSQYRGGYTF.

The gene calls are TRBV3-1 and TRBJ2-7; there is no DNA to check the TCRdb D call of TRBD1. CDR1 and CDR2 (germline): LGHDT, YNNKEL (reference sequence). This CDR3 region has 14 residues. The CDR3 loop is CASSPRERIYEQYF.

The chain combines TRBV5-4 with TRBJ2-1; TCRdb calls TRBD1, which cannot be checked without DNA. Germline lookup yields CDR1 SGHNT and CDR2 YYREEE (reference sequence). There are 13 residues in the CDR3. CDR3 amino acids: CASSVDPGNEQFF.

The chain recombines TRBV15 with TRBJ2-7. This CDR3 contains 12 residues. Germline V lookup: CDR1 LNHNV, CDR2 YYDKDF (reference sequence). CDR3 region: CATSRDLYEQYF.

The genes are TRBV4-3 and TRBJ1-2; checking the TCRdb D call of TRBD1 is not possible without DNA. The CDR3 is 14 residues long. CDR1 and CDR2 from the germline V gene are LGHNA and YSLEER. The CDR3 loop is CASSQTGRNYGYTF.

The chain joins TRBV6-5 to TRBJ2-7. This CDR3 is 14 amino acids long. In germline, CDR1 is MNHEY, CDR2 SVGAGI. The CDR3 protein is CASSYVYSPYEQYF.

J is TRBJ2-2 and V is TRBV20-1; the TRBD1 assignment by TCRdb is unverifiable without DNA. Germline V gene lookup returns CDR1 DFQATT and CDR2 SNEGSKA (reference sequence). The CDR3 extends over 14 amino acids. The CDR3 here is CSASGQGMTGELFF.

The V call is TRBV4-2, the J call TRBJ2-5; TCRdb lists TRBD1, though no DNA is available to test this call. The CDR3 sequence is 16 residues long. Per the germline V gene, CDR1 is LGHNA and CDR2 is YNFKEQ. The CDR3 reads CASSPTGTDIAETRYF.

CDR3 residues: CSAPPISTDTQYF. V and J are TRBV20-1 and TRBJ2-3; TCRdb picks TRBD1, but there is no DNA to check that call. The CDR3 sequence is 13 residues long. CDR1 and CDR2 from the germline V gene are DFQATT and SNEGSKA (reference sequence).

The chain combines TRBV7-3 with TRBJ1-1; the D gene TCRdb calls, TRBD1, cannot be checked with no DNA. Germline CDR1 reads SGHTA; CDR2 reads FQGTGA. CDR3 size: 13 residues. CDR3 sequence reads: CASSFDSYTEAFF.

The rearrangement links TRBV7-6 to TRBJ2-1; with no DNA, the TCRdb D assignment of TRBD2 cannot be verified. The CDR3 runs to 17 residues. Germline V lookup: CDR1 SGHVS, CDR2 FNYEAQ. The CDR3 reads CASSLAPSLAGDYEQFF.

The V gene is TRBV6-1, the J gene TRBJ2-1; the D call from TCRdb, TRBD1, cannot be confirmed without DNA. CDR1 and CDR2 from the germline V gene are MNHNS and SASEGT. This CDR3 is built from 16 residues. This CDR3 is CASKYRALFSYNEQFF.

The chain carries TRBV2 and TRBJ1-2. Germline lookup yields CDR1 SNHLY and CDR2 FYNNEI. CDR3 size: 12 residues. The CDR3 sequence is CASSEGHFGYTF.

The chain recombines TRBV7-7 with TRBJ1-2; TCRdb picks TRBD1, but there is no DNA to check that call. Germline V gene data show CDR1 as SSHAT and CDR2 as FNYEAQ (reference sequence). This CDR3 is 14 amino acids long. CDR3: CASSPLSGIYGYTF. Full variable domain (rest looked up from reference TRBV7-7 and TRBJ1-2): GAGVSQSPRYKVTKRGQDVTLRCDPISSHATLYWYQQALGQGPEFLTYFNYEAQPDKSGLPSDRFSAERPEGSISTLTIQRTEQRDSAMYRCASSPLSGIYGYTFGSGTRLTVV.

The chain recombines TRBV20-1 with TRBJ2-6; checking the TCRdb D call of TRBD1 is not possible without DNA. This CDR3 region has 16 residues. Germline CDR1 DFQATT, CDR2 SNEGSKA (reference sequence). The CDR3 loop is CSAREGGFLGANVLTF.